Listed here are 6 T cell receptor beta chains from one sample, sequenced in a study of blood T cell repertoires in COVID-19. The assay was immunoSEQ multiplex PCR, and TCRdb's table has in-frame clones only and misses some. The sample has some 220,000 clones; about 80% are singletons. The sequenced material came from peripheral blood. The source is a woman in her sixties or seventies with acute or convalescent COVID-19.

This chain joins TRBV2 and TRBJ2-3, with 7 bases identical to TRBD1. The CDR3 is 15 residues long. Trimming removed 5 bases from V and 6 bases from J; junction bases left unmatched: 11. From germline, CDR1 is SNHLY and CDR2 FYNNEI. The chain's CDR3 is CASSQQGFGVDTQYF. The CDR3 DNA reads as TGTGCCAGCAGTCAACAGGGGTTTGGGGTGGATACGCAGTATTTT.

This chain joins TRBV6-2 or TRBV6-3 and TRBJ2-3, with 9 bases lining up with TRBD2. CDR3 length: 16 amino acids. Per the germline V gene, CDR1 is MNHEY and CDR2 is SVGEGT. J gave up 6 bases and V 0 bases, and 7 bases lay outside the gene matches. This CDR3 reads CASSYSGTSLPDTQYF. The CDR3 bases are TGTGCCAGCAGTTACTCCGGGACTAGCCTACCTGATACGCAGTATTTT.

This clone came up once. The chain uses TRBV6-5 and TRBJ1-2, with TRBD1 matching over 7 bases. Germline values: CDR1 MNHEY, CDR2 SVGAGI. The V and J ends lost 0 bases and 5 bases, in that order; junction bases with no gene match: 3. The CDR3 covers 14 residues. CDR3 DNA sequence: TGTGCCAGCAGTTACTCGGCAGGGGGGTATGGCTACACCTTC. Translated: CASSYSAGGYGYTF.

The chain has TRBV2 and TRBJ2-1, with a tentative D call TRBD2 (5 bases). The germline V gene has CDR1 SNHLY and CDR2 FYNNEI. CDR3 length equals 17 residues. Trimming left V 2 bases short and J 0 bases short, with 14 bases between. The CDR3 region is CASSERGLRSSYNEQFF. The CDR3 DNA reads TGTGCCAGCAGTGAACGCGGGCTGCGGTCCTCCTACAATGAGCAGTTCTTC.

J is TRBJ2-7 and V is TRBV4-1; 10 bases line up with TRBD2. V lost 4 bases to trimming and J lost 6 bases; unmatched junction nucleotides: 3. This CDR3 region has 13 residues. Germline-derived CDR1 and CDR2 are MGHRA and YSYEKL. The DNA of the CDR3 is TGCGCCAGCAGCCTTAGCGGGGGGACCGAGCAGTACTTC. It is translated as CASSLSGGTEQYF.

The chain employs TRBV5-4 and TRBJ2-1; D ambiguous. The CDR3 is 15 residues long. The germline V and J ends were trimmed by 5 bases and 0 bases, with 12 bases remaining between them. Germline V gene sequence: CDR1 SGHNT, CDR2 YYREEE (reference sequence). As DNA, the CDR3 is TGTGCCAGCAGACCTACCATGAGCTCCTACAATGAGCAGTTCTTC. Protein sequence: CASRPTMSSYNEQFF. Looking up the rest from reference TRBV5-4 and TRBJ2-1 gives the full variable domain: ETGVTQSPTHLIKTRGQQVTLRCSSQSGHNTVSWYQQALGQGPQFIFQYYREEENGRGNFPPRFSGLQFPNYSSELNVNALELDDSALYLCASRPTMSSYNEQFFGPGTRLTVL.